The text below deals with one TCR beta chain. Its antigen is currently not known. There are no base qualities to consult, and no much larger clone falls within one base. This sample is drawn from a study of post-analysis software for immune sequencing data (dated by TCRdb to 2014 to 2015). About the full investigation: Recorded disease courses included relapsing-remitting, secondary progressive and progressive-relapsing multiple sclerosis, with some patients lacking subtype annotation. The patient repertoires were set against eleven to twelve previously published healthy control repertoires from donors whose ages ranged from roughly 6 to 27 years. A subset of samples was prepared in parallel using single-end sample barcoding, then pooled and co-amplified after Illumina adapter ligation. Points the paper makes about the study in general: The multiple sclerosis patient group was slightly younger than the control group. Direct clustering with F measure showed strong co-clustering of samples prepared in the same batch, prompting a batch-effect correction. Significantly lower normalized Chao1 diversity was found in multiple sclerosis patients than in controls, suggesting substantial peripheral T-cell clonal expansion. Roughly 5 TRBV segments, including TRBV5-6, TRBV5-1 and TRBV20-1, were significantly more frequent in patients than controls.

Taken from cysteine to phenylalanine, the CDR3 has 12 residues. CDR3 DNA only is kept here, 36 bases in frame from base 1. Taken from the germline V gene (reference sequence), the CDR1 and CDR2 loops are PRHDT and FYEKMQ. V sheds 8 bases and J sheds 6 bases, leaving 12 bases between their ends. To demonstrate the VDJtools post-analysis software, TCR beta repertoires were profiled from the peripheral blood of about 14 young patients with multiple sclerosis. Multiple sclerosis patients were children and adolescents aged about 6 to 17 years. The library was generated by PCR. Sequencer: Illumina HiSeq 2500. To reduce PCR and sequencing biases, unique molecular identifiers were incorporated into the TCR beta cDNA libraries. Roughly 0.5 million cDNA molecules were obtained per 1 to 10 million input T cells, so each molecule approximated one T cell. The patient libraries were prepared and sequenced with the same protocol used for the earlier healthy control dataset. Within a given batch, samples were prepared together, multiplexed and sequenced on the same HiSeq lane. The published analysis was carried out like this. Raw barcoded reads were processed with MIGEC, and single-read molecular identifier groups were discarded before consensus assembly and CDR3 extraction. Clonotype tables were post-analysed with VDJtools, normalizing diversity by down-sampling all datasets to the smallest sample size. In repertoire overlap clustering, CDR3 amino acid sequences, but not nucleotide sequences, were matched to correct batch-related cross-sample contamination. In-frame beta chains were kept once TCRdb had trimmed the public reads at Q25 with fastp and called clones with MiXCR. Under each unique CDR3 protein, matching rows form one entry showing the most common genes and DNA. Here the V and J calls rest on TCRdb's processing, not on the authors' analysis. The table for this sample lists over 700,000 distinct CDR3 sequences; less than 35% of them were counted only once. The ten largest make up roughly 0.53% of the sample.

The sequence joins TRBV13 to TRBJ2-3; perhaps TRBD2 is the D gene, with 5 bases matching. This receptor was identified in a girl aged 10 to 17 with multiple sclerosis. The sequenced sample consisted of blood. The sequence in DNA is TGTGCCAGCGCCCTAGCTTCTGATACGCAGTATTTT. This gives the protein CASALASDTQYF.